This T cell receptor (beta chain) comes out of a study of blood T cell repertoires in COVID-19 (dated by TCRdb to 2020 to 2022). For the wider study: Samples covering the acute and convalescent phases of COVID-19 were provided by collaborators in the United States, Italy and Spain. The prospective study material was composed of cDNA or gDNA derived from T cells, B-cell-depleted T cells, or PBMCs. The dataset comprised deeply sampled blood TCRbeta repertoires from subjects exposed to, actively infected with, or recovered from COVID-19. The repertoires were made available in a free public database intended to serve as a resource for research on the immune response to SARS-CoV-2. Samples came from the ongoing ImmuneRACE study (first 160 participants) plus 1,254 subjects from 6 global collaborators. A de-identified subject ID, COVID-19 status, age in years and sex were almost always included in the sample metadata. Where HLA class I and class II types were available, the types were taken from metadata supplied by the sample provider, not from assay-based typing.

To note about this clone: Its antigen remains unidentified. Base qualities are missing; no much larger clone stands one base away.

Taken from cysteine to phenylalanine, the CDR3 has 12 residues. Only the CDR3 DNA is retained, 36 bases long and in frame from the first base. From a lookup of the germline V gene (reference sequence), CDR1 and CDR2 are PRHDT and FYEKMQ. V loses 5 bases of germline sequence and J loses 3 bases, and the interval between the two ends is 8 bases. One collaborating source in Seattle enrolled patients during active infection and followed them longitudinally through the course of disease. Collaborating institutions collected whole blood in K2EDTA tubes following their own protocols. For TCRbeta analysis, collaborators shipped samples as frozen whole blood, isolated PBMCs, or DNA extracted from either of those sample types. The immunoSEQ Assay, a bias-controlled multiplex PCR, was used to amplify TCRbeta CDR3 regions from genomic DNA. In the paper's pipeline: The number of nucleated cells in each sample was estimated by amplification of reference gene primers within the assay. To quantify the absolute abundance of each unique TCRbeta CDR3 rearrangement, sequence reads were collapsed and filtered. Productive Simpson clonality was computed per sample as the square root of Simpson's diversity index over productive rearrangements. The table was pulled from immuneACCESS by TCRdb, which kept in-frame rearrangements only. Such tables lose some clones; where checked, under half of the loss comes from unresolved V genes, and the rest has no known cause. For V, J and clone size, that table is used; D and trimming come from the DNA. The table for this sample lists fewer than 450,000 clones; around nine tenths of them were counted only once. Jointly, the top ten make up about 7% of the sample.

Points the paper makes about the study in general: The quantity of clinical and demographic metadata differed by source and by participant and was supplied without curation.

Rearrangement joined TRBV13 to TRBJ2-7, with the identity of the D gene unclear. The source of this sequence is a woman aged 70 to 79 with COVID-19, enrolled during active disease. The sequencing sample was made of peripheral blood. CDR3 loop: CASSIGNYEQYF. The DNA reads as follows: TGTGCCAGCAGCATTGGCAACTACGAGCAGTACTTC. Reference TRBV13 and TRBJ2-7 genes cover what lies past the CDR3, so the full variable domain is AAGVIQSPRHLIKEKRETATLKCYPIPRHDTVYWYQQGPGQDPQFLISFYEKMQSDKGSIPDRFSAQQFSDYHSELNMSSLELGDSALYFCASSIGNYEQYFGPGTRLTVT.